This T cell receptor (beta chain) was captured by sequencing in a study of T-cell memory formation after mild COVID-19. This clonotype showed up many times. Its target is unknown. Study results and caveats: Researchers could not confirm that second-wave clones peaking on day 37 targeted SARS-CoV-2. Pre-infection memory harbored some responding clones, suggesting cross-reactive memory joined. Contracting clones, day 15 to 85, had balanced CD4/CD8, and later expanders favored CD4+.

V lost 0 bases and J 4 bases, leaving 10 bases between the germline ends. There are 15 residues in the CDR3. Germline values: CDR1 SGHRS, CDR2 YFSETQ. Barcoded TCR alpha and TCR beta cDNA libraries with UMIs came from 5'RACE using constant-segment primers. Using its own MiXCR run on the 5' RACE reads, TCRdb lists one record per CDR3 protein. In the table there are roughly 140,000 distinct CDR3 sequences, more than 13% of which are singletons. The chain joins TRBV5-1 to TRBJ2-2; D call uncertain. The sample taken for sequencing was PBMCs or a T cell subset sorted from them (not recorded which). The TCR was taken from an adult woman who had mild COVID-19 (a few samples of this study predate the infection). Cell type and time point are not known. The CDR3: CASSLVSGSTGELFF. CDR3 DNA: TGCGCCAGCAGCTTGGTATCTGGGTCCACCGGGGAGCTGTTTTTT.